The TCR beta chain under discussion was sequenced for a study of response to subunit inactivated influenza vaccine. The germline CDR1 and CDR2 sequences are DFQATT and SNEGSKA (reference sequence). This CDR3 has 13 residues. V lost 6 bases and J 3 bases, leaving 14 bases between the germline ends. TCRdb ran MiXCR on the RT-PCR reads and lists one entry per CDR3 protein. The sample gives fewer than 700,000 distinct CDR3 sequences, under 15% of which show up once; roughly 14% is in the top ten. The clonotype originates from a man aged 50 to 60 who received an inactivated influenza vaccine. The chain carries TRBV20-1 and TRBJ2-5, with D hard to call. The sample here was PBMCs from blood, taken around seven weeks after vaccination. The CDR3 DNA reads TGCAGTGCCGCGGTGAACAGTGAAGAGACCCAGTACTTC. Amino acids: CSAAVNSEETQYF.